These 24 T cell receptor beta chains were sequenced from one sample in a study of cytotoxic CD8 clonotypes in ibrutinib-treated CLL. Sequencing used immunoSEQ multiplex PCR; TCRdb keeps in-frame clones, though not all of them. The table lists 200,000 to 250,000 clones, roughly 74% of them singletons, with less than 20% in the top ten. The sample was PBMCs, taken after 24 months of ibrutinib treatment. The receptor source for this set is a human donor with chronic lymphocytic leukemia.

The chain recombines TRBV6-5 with TRBJ1-2; D call uncertain. The V gene's germline CDR1 is MNHEY and CDR2 SVGAGI. The CDR3 runs to 14 residues. V lost 4 bases and J lost 4, with 13 bases in between. The CDR3 sequence: CASSSPKHRYGYTF. CDR3 sequence (DNA): TGTGCCAGCAGTTCACCCAAACACCGCTATGGCTACACCTTC.

The chain carries TRBV7-2 and TRBJ1-5; 9 nucleotides line up with TRBD1. J lost 6 bases, V lost 5 bases, and 8 bases had no gene match. Germline V gene lookup returns CDR1 SGHTA and CDR2 FQGNSA. This CDR3 spans 15 amino acids. The CDR3 sequence is CASSIPDRGIQPQHF. In DNA, the CDR3 is TGTGCCAGCAGCATACCGGACAGGGGCATTCAGCCCCAGCATTTT. The full variable domain, completed using reference TRBV7-2 and TRBJ1-5, is GAGVSQSPSNKVTEKGKDVELRCDPISGHTALYWYRQSLGQGLEFLIYFQGNSAPDKSGLPSDRFSAERTGGSVSTLTIQRTQQEDSAVYLCASSIPDRGIQPQHFGDGTRLSIL.

This chain connects TRBV7-2 to TRBJ1-1; D gene unclear. V was clipped by 2 bases and J by 6 bases, with 10 bases between them. The CDR3 extends over 13 amino acids. Per germline, CDR1 SGHTA and CDR2 FQGNSA. CDR3 protein: CASSLWAGSEAFF. In DNA, the CDR3 is TGTGCCAGCAGCTTATGGGCGGGCTCTGAAGCTTTCTTT. Combining the CDR3 with reference TRBV7-2 and TRBJ1-1 gives the whole variable domain GAGVSQSPSNKVTEKGKDVELRCDPISGHTALYWYRQSLGQGLEFLIYFQGNSAPDKSGLPSDRFSAERTGGSVSTLTIQRTQQEDSAVYLCASSLWAGSEAFFGQGTRLTVV.

As DNA, the CDR3 is TGTGCCAGCAGTCGCGGGTCCTCCTACGAGCAGTACTTC. This sequence encodes CASSRGSSYEQYF. V usage is TRBV6-5 and J usage is TRBJ2-7; TRBD2 is a possible D gene (5 bases). The CDR3 loop spans 13 amino acids. Germline V gene lookup returns CDR1 MNHEY and CDR2 SVGAGI. Deletions cut 5 bases from V and 0 bases from J, with 8 bases between.

The J gene is TRBJ2-1, the V gene TRBV28, with 14 nucleotides matching TRBD2. CDR3 size: 17 residues. J was trimmed by 9 bases and V by 4 bases; bases with no gene match: 11. CDR1 MDHEN and CDR2 SYDVKM come from the germline V gene. DNA for the CDR3: TGTGCCAGCAGTTCCCCGTCGGGGACTAGCGGGAGAGGTGAGCAGTTCTTC. It is translated as CASSSPSGTSGRGEQFF.

The V and J genes are TRBV15 and TRBJ2-2, with D possibly TRBD2 on 6 matching bases. The CDR3 extends over 17 amino acids. Germline CDR1 LNHNV, CDR2 YYDKDF (reference sequence). Trimming cost V 0 bases and J 4 bases, with 15 bases left between them. CDR3 nucleotide sequence: TGTGCCACCAGCAGAGATATTTCGGGAGTGATCACCGGGGAGCTGTTTTTT. It codes for CATSRDISGVITGELFF.

There are a few counts of this clone. The CDR3 loop is CASGTWTGNGYTF. CDR3 nucleotide sequence: TGTGCCAGCGGGACCTGGACAGGCAATGGCTACACCTTC. The chain links TRBV27 to TRBJ1-2, with 7 bases that match TRBD1. The J segment lost 6 bases and the V segment lost 8 bases, leaving 9 bases of the junction unmatched. Germline V gene data show CDR1 as MNHEY and CDR2 as SMNVEV (reference sequence). The CDR3 spans 13 residues.

This clone was seen only a few times. This chain connects TRBV5-6 to TRBJ2-1; 8 nucleotides match TRBD1. The junction had 5 bases not matched to a gene; V was cut back by 0 bases and J by 6 bases. The CDR3 spans 15 residues. The germline gives CDR1 SGHDT, CDR2 YYEEEE. DNA of the CDR3: TGTGCCAGCAGCTTGGGACAGGGGTGGTTCAATGAGCAGTTCTTC. The encoded protein is CASSLGQGWFNEQFF.

V gene TRBV12-5 combines with J gene TRBJ2-7, with 8 positions matching TRBD2. J gave up 0 bases and V 3 bases, and 7 bases lay outside the gene matches. The CDR3 sequence is 16 residues long. Germline assignment: CDR1 LGHNT and CDR2 FRNRAP. Here the CDR3 reads CASGLAVSGSSYEQYF. CDR3 in DNA: TGTGCTAGTGGTTTAGCGGTGAGCGGGAGCTCCTACGAGCAGTACTTC.

The genes are TRBV6-5 and TRBJ1-5; TRBD1 matches 7 bases. This CDR3 has 15 amino acids. Trimming took 4 bases from V and 5 from J; bases not matched to a gene: 8. CDR1 is MNHEY, CDR2 SVGAGI, per germline. CDR3 coding DNA: TGTGCCAGCAGTTCTACAGGGGTCGGTTATCAGCCCCAGCATTTT. Translating gives CASSSTGVGYQPQHF.

The V and J genes are TRBV9 and TRBJ2-5, with 8 bases fitting TRBD1. With V trimmed by 3 bases and J by 7 bases, 14 bases remained unmatched. There are 16 residues in the CDR3. The germline gives CDR1 SGDLS, CDR2 YYNGEE. CDR3 DNA sequence: TGTGCCAGCAGCGCACTGCCCGGGACAGGCGAGGGGACCCAGTACTTC. Amino acids: CASSALPGTGEGTQYF.

The J gene is TRBJ2-7, the V gene TRBV7-2, with D tentatively TRBD1 or TRBD2 (5 bases each). The germline V gene has CDR1 SGHTA and CDR2 FQGNSA. This CDR3 comprises 14 residues. Between the trimmed V and J ends, which lost 3 bases and 4 bases, there was a span of 13 bases. The CDR3 DNA reads TGTGCCAGCAGCTTGGGACCAGCGGAATACGAGCAGTACTTC. This encodes CASSLGPAEYEQYF.

This chain connects TRBV6-6 to TRBJ2-1, with D perhaps TRBD2 (5 bases). The germline gives CDR1 MNHNY, CDR2 SVGAGI (reference sequence). This CDR3 spans 14 amino acids. V was cut by 6 bases and J by 4 bases, with 13 bases left in between. The DNA of the CDR3 is TGTGCCAGCAGCTATCACGGGGATTACAATGAGCAGTTCTTC. Translating gives CASSYHGDYNEQFF.

In this sample, this clone turned up once. The chain joins TRBV5-6 to TRBJ2-7; D is ambiguous. The CDR3 length is 12 residues. Per germline, CDR1 SGHDT and CDR2 YYEEEE. The V gene lost 0 bases and the J gene lost 7 bases, with 8 bases spanning the gap. This CDR3 reads CASSLGRVEQYF. In DNA form, the CDR3 reads TGTGCCAGCAGCTTGGGTAGGGTTGAGCAGTACTTC. Full variable domain (missing parts from reference TRBV5-6 and TRBJ2-7): DAGVTQSPTHLIKTRGQQVTLRCSPKSGHDTVSWYQQALGQGPQFIFQYYEEEERQRGNFPDRFSGHQFPNYSSELNVNALLLGDSALYLCASSLGRVEQYFGPGTRLTVT.

The chain combines TRBV5-1 with TRBJ2-7, with D tentatively TRBD1 (6 bases). Germline CDR1 and CDR2: SGHRS and YFSETQ. The V gene lost 4 bases and the J gene lost 1 base, with 9 bases spanning the gap. The CDR3 contains 13 residues. The CDR3 DNA sequence: TGCGCCAGCAGCACAGGGAATTCCTACGAGCAGTACTTC. This codes for CASSTGNSYEQYF.

V usage is TRBV5-1 and J usage is TRBJ2-1, with TRBD1 matching 12 bases. The ends lost 6 bases at V and 6 bases at J; junction bases unmatched: 7. CDR3 size: 15 residues. Germline V CDR1 and CDR2: SGHRS, YFSETQ. DNA of the CDR3: TGCGCCAGCACGGTGATGGGACAGGGGGCCAATGAGCAGTTCTTC. Translation gives CASTVMGQGANEQFF.

The rearrangement joins TRBV18 to TRBJ1-1; D is unclear. Germline CDR1 KGHSH, CDR2 LQKENI. There are 13 residues in the CDR3. Trimming removed 0 bases at V and 7 bases at J, with 9 bases between. CDR3 sequence reads: CASSPPGDIEAFF. Written as DNA, the CDR3 is TGTGCCAGCTCACCACCGGGCGACATTGAAGCTTTCTTT.

V is TRBV6-5 and J is TRBJ1-2; D call uncertain. V lost 1 base, J lost 8 bases, and 8 bases lay in between. There are 12 residues in the CDR3. CDR1 and CDR2 from the germline V gene are MNHEY and SVGAGI. CDR3 in DNA: TGTGCCAGCAGTTACTATGGTACCGGCTACACCTTC. It encodes CASSYYGTGYTF.

Comment on this clone: Other DNA sequences within the sample encode an identical CDR3. V usage is TRBV28 and J usage is TRBJ2-2; the D is unclear. V lost 2 bases and J 5 bases, leaving 3 bases between the germline ends. Germline V gene data show CDR1 as MDHEN and CDR2 as SYDVKM. The CDR3 length is 12 residues. CDR3 region: CASSLTTGELFF. CDR3 DNA: TGTGCCAGCAGTTTAACTACCGGGGAGCTGTTTTTT.

V gene TRBV6-6 combines with J gene TRBJ1-3; tentatively, D is TRBD1 (5 bases). V was pared by 8 bases and J by 9 bases, with 17 bases between. This CDR3 region has 13 residues. Germline CDR1 reads MNHNY; CDR2 reads SVGAGI (reference sequence). CDR3 DNA: TGTGCCAGCGCTAACGAGCAGGGAGTCACCATATATTTT. This translates into CASANEQGVTIYF.

In nucleotides, the CDR3 is TGTGCCATCAGTGAGTCGGGGGACTACTCCTACGAGCAGTACTTC. Translated, it gives CAISESGDYSYEQYF. The rearrangement joins TRBV10-3 to TRBJ2-7; 7 bases line up with TRBD2. The V segment lost 0 bases and the J segment 0 bases; nucleotides outside the gene matches: 2. This CDR3 has 15 amino acids. CDR1 is ENHRY and CDR2 is SYGVKD in the germline V gene.

The genes are TRBV7-8 and TRBJ2-5; 8 bases map to TRBD1. Germline assignment: CDR1 SGHVS and CDR2 FQNEAQ. The V and J ends lost 1 base and 5 bases, in that order; junction bases with no gene match: 6. This CDR3 is built from 15 residues. The DNA of the CDR3 is TGTGCCAGCAGCTTAGGACAGGGGTGGTTGGAGACCCAGTACTTC. Translating gives CASSLGQGWLETQYF.

This clone was counted only a few times. This rearrangement joins TRBV12-5 to TRBJ1-1; D remains ambiguous. There are 13 residues in the CDR3. V shed 6 bases and J shed 3 bases, with 11 bases lying between them. The germline CDR1 and CDR2 sequences are LGHNT and FRNRAP. CDR3 protein: CASGRGSDTEAFF. The CDR3 coding sequence is TGTGCTAGTGGCCGAGGCTCTGACACTGAAGCTTTCTTT.

This chain uses TRBV2 with TRBJ1-4; D is unresolved. CDR1 SNHLY and CDR2 FYNNEI come from the germline V gene. There are 15 residues in the CDR3. V gave up 2 bases and J gave up 1 base, with 8 bases separating them. The CDR3: CASSERKRTNEKLFF. In DNA form, the CDR3 reads TGTGCCAGCAGTGAAAGAAAACGAACTAATGAAAAACTGTTTTTT.